Below, one T cell receptor (beta chain) is given with its context. The method was immunoSEQ multiplex PCR; TCRdb's version includes in-frame clones alone and lacks a portion of them. The data contain 150,000 to 200,000 clones, approximately 80% of them singletons. This entry is derived from a study of cytomegalovirus exposure and HLA in healthy donors. Germline-derived CDR1 and CDR2 are SGHDN and FVKESK. After removal of 3 bases from V and 0 bases from J, the junction contained 7 bases not matched to a gene. The CDR3 spans 17 residues. What was sequenced was PBMCs. J is TRBJ2-1 and V is TRBV14, with 8 nucleotides matching TRBD2. The receptor was isolated from a man aged 18 to 29 in good health and CMV-seropositive. The CDR3: CASSHLPGLGSYNEQFF. CDR3 nucleotide sequence: TGTGCCAGCAGCCATTTACCGGGACTAGGCTCCTACAATGAGCAGTTCTTC.